The clone carrying this T cell receptor (beta chain) showed up just a few times. These data are taken from a study of blood T cells in healthy people across ages. A J-beta primer mix and a sample-barcoded 5' primer were used in a second PCR of roughly 6 to 11 cycles. A template-switch adaptor with 12 random nucleotides tagged each cDNA molecule. Each CDR3 protein gets one entry after TCRdb re-called the 5' RACE reads with MiXCR. The top ten clones hold roughly 3.7% of a sample with 1.4 million or so distinct CDR3 sequences, roughly two fifths of them seen once. The specimen sequenced was blood. The source is a young woman in good health.

The CDR3 nucleotides read TGTGCCAGCAGCTTAGTCGGGACAAGGAACACTGAAGCTTTCTTT. This codes for CASSLVGTRNTEAFF. The chain recombines TRBV7-6 with TRBJ1-1; weak D call: TRBD1 (6 bases). Germline V lookup: CDR1 SGHVS, CDR2 FNYEAQ. Trimming stripped 1 base from V and 1 base from J, with 10 bases between. The CDR3 runs 15 residues.